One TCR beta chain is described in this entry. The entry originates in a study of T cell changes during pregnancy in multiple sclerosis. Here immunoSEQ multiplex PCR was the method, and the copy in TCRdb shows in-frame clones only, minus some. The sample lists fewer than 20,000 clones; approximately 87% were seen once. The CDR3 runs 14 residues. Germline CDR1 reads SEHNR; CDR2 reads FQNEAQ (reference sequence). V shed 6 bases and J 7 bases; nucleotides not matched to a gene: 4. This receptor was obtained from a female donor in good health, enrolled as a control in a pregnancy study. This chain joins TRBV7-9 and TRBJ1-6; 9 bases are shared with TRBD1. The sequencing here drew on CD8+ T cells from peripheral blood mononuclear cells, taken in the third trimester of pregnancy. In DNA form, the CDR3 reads TGTGCCAGCAGTCAGGGACAGGGCAATTCACCCCTCCACTTT. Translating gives CASSQGQGNSPLHF.